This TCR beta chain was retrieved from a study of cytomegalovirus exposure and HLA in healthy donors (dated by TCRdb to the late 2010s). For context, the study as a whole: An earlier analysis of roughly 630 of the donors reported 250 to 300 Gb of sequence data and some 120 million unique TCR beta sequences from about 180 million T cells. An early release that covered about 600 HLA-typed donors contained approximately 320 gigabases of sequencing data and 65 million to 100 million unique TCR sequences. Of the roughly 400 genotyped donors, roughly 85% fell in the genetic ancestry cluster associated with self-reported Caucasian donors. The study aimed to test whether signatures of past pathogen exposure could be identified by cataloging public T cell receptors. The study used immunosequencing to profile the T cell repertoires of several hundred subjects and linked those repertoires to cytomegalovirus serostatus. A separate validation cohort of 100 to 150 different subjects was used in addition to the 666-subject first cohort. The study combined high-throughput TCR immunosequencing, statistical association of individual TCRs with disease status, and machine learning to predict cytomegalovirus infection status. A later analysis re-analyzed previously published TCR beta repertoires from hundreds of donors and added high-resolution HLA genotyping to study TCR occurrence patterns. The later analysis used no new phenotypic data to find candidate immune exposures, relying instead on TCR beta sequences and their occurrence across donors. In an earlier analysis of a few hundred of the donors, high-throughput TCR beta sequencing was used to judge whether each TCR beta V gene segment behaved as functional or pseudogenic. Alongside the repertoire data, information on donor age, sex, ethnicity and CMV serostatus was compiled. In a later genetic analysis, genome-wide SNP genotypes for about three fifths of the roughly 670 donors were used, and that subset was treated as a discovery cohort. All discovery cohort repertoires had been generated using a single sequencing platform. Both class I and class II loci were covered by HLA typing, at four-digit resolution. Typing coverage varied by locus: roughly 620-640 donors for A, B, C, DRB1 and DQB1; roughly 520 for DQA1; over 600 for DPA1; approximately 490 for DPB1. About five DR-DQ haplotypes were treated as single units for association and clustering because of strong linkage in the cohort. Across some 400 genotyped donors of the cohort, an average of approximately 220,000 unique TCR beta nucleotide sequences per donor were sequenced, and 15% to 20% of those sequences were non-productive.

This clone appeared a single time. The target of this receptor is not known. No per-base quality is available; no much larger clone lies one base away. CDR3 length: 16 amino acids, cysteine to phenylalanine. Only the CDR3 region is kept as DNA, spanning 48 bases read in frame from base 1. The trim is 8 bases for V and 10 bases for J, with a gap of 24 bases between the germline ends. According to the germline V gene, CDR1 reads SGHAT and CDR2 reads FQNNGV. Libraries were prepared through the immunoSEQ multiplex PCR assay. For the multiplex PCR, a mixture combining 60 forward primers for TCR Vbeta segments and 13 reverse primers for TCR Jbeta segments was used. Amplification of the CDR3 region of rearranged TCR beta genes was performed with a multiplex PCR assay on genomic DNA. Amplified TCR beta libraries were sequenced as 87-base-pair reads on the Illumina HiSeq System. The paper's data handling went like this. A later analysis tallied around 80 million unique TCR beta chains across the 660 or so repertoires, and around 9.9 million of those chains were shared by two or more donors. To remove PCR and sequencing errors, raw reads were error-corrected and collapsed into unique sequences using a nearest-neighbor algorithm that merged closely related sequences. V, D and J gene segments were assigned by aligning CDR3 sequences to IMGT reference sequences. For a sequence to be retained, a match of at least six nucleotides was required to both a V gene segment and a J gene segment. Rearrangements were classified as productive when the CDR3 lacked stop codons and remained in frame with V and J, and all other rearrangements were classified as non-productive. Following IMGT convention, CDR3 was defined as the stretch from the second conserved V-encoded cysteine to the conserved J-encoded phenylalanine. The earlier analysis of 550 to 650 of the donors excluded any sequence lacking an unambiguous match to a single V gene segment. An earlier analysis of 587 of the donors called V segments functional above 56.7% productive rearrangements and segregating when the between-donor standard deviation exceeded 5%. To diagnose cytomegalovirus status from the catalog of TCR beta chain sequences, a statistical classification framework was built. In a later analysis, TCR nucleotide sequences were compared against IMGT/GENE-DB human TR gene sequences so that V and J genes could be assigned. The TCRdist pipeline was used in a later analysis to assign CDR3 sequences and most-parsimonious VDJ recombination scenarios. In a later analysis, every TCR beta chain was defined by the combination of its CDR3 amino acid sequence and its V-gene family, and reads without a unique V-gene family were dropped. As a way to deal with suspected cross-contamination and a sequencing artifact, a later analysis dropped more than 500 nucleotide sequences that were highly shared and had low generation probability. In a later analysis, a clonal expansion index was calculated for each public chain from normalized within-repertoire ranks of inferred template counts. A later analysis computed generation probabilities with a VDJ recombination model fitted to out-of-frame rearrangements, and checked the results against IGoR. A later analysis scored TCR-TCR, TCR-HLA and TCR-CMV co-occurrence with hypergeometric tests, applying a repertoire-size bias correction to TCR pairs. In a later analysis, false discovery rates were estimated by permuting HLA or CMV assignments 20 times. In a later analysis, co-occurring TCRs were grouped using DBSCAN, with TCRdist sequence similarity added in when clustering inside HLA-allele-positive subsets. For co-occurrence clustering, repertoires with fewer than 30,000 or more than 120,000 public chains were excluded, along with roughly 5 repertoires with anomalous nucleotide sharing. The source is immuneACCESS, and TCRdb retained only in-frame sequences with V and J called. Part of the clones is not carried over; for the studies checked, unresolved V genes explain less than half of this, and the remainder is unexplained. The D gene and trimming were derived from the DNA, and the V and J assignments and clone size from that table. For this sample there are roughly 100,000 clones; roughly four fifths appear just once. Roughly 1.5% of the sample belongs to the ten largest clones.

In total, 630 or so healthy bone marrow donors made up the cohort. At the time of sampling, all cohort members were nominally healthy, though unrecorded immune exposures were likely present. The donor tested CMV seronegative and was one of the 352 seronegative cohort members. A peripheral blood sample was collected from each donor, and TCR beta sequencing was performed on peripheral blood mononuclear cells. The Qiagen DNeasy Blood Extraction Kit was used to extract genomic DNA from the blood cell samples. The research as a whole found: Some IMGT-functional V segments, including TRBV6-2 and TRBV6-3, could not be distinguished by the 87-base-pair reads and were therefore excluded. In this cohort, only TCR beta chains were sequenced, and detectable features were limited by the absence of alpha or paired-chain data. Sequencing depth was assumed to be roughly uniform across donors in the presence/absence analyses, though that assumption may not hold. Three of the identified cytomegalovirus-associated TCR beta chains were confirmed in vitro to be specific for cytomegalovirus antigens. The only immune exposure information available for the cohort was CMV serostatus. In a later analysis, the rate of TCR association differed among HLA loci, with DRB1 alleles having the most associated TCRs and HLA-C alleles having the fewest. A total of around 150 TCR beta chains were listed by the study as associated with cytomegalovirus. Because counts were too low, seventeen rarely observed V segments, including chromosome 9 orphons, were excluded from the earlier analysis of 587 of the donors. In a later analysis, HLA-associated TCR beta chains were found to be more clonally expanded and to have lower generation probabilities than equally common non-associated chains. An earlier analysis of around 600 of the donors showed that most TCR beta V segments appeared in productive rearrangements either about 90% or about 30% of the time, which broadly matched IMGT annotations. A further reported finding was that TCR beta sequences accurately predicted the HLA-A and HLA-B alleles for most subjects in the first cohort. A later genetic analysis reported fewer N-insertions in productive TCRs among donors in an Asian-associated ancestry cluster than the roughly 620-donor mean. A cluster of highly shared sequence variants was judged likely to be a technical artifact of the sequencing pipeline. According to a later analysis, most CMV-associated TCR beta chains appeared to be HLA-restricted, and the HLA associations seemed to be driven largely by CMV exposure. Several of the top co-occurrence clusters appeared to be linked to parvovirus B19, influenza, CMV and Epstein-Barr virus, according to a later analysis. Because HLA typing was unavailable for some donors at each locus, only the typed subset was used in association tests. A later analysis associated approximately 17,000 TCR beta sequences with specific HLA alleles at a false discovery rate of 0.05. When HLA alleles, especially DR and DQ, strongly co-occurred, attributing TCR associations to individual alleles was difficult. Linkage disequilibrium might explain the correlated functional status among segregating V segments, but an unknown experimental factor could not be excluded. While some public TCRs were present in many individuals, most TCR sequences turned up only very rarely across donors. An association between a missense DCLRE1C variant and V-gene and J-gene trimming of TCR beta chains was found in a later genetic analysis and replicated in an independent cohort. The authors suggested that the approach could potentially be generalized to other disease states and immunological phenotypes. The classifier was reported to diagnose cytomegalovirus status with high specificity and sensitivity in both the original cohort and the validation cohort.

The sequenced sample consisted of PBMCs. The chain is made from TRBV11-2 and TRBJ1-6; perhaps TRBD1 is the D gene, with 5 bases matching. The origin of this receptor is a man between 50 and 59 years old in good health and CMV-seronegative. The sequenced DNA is TGTGCCAGCTGCTCTAATCAAACGGGGAGGGGATCACCCCTCCACTTT. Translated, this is CASCSNQTGRGSPLHF.